This T cell receptor (beta chain) came from a study of CD8+CD57+ T cells in acquired aplastic anemia. Whole-study context: Mean yield of DNA from sorted CD4+ and CD8+ cells was approximately 3 ug.

Study-level results: About 30 CD8+ CDR3 sequences occurred in both the patients and the controls.

Germline CDR1 reads SGHVS; CDR2 reads FQNEAQ. This CDR3 has 15 residues. V was cut by 9 bases and J by 1 base, with 18 bases left in between. With respect to this clonotype: What it recognizes is unknown.

The template used for profiling TCR beta VDJ and CDR3 was genomic DNA. TCRdb re-derived calls from the reads in MiXCR, one entry per CDR3 protein. Counted here are 150,000 to 200,000 distinct CDR3 sequences, less than 65% occurring once; the ten biggest clones make up just over 45%. The sample was sorted CD4+, CD8+, or CD8+CD57+ T cells (not recorded which) from PBMCs. The gene calls are TRBV7-8 and TRBJ2-5; D may be TRBD1 (5 bases). The TCR originated in a human donor with severe aplastic anemia or a healthy control (not recorded which). As DNA, the CDR3 is TGTGCCAGACGCCCCTGGGGCAGCGTCCAAGAGACCCAGTACTTC. Translation: CARRPWGSVQETQYF.